The source of this T cell receptor beta chain is a study of T cells in lung cancer brain metastases (dated by TCRdb to between 2018 and 2020). In the study overall: About 85% of the 20 patients had a history of tobacco use, with a median of about 40 pack-years. Of the roughly 20 patients, approximately 19 received no interval therapy between resection of the primary and resection of the metastasis. A median interval of 348 days was observed between acquisition of the primary and brain metastasis specimens. TCR beta CDR3 repertoires were compared between fully resected primary non-small cell lung cancers and paired brain metastases. A cohort of approximately 20 patients was included, from whom roughly 40 specimens were contributed, with one primary lung lesion and one brain metastasis obtained from each patient. Of the patients, 11 were female and roughly 9 were male, and their median age at first diagnosis was around 60 years. DNA integrity number averaged about 3.8 in both primary and metastatic specimens, with no significant difference between sites. Findings and caveats that apply to the study as a whole: In brain metastases, the ten most abundant clones accounted for a significantly larger fraction of the repertoire than in primaries, a finding that suggests clonal expansion. Most clones were specific to a single lesion, and paired lesions overlapped only to a limited degree (mean Morisita index around 0.23). The study could not control for the effects of preoperative corticosteroids on T cell infiltration in brain metastases. Compared with their paired primaries, brain metastases had significantly fewer unique productive clones (median approximately 1,500 versus 4,300). DNA fragmentation in FFPE samples may have prevented retrieval of the complete infiltrating T cell repertoire.

As encoded in the germline V gene, CDR1 is SGHTS while CDR2 is YDEGEE. Including cysteine and phenylalanine, the CDR3 has 13 amino acids. The only DNA kept is the CDR3, 39 bases in frame from the first base. Deletion took 0 bases off V and 4 bases off J, with a span of 7 bases between the germline ends. A remark on this clone: Its antigen is currently not known. The record has no base qualities; no much larger clone is one base away.

Patients had resection for either synchronous oligometastatic disease or delayed recurrence of a solitary brain metastasis. To avoid including cancers other than NSCLC, any patient with a history of multiple malignancies was excluded. Tumor areas were macrodissected from 4 to 6 deparaffinized 7.5 to 10 um unstained sections guided by marked H&E slides. All specimens were fixed in formalin and embedded in paraffin (FFPE). The AllPrep DNA/RNA FFPE Kit was used to extract genomic DNA. Each sample received roughly 2 to 5.5 ug of genomic DNA as input, and the DNA input was kept equal within each pair of samples. TCR beta libraries were constructed in two PCR steps with the immunoSEQ hsTCRbeta Kit, which uses multiplexed V and J gene primers. Pooled libraries with positive and negative controls were sequenced on an Illumina MiSeq using a 100-cycle paired-end protocol. On the study's bioinformatics: Raw data were processed by the immunoSEQ vendor into normalized, annotated TCR beta repertoire reports. Richness was defined as unique clones by nucleotide sequence, with iChao1 and Efron-Thisted estimators extrapolating total richness. Paired lesions were characterized and compared using Pielou's evenness, Simpson's index, top-ten clone proportional abundance, and the Morisita overlap index. TCRdb provides this immuneACCESS table in a form limited to in-frame rearrangements. Some clones are lacking; in checked studies, under half of them reflect an unresolved V gene, and why the rest are absent is not known. That table furnishes V, J and clone size, whereas the DNA furnished D and trimming. The sample table holds roughly 5,000 clones, of which around 85% were seen once. Around 9.2% of the sample belongs to the ten largest clones.

The origin of this receptor is a woman between 45 and 60 years old with non-small cell lung cancer that had spread to the brain. Sample: tumor tissue from a brain metastasis. In light of the paper, this sample's cell subset or site label describes: paired resected brain metastasis. Recombination connected TRBV5-8 to TRBJ1-1; a tentative D match to TRBD1 spans 6 bases. In nucleotides, the sequence is TGTGCCAGCAGCTTGGACAGGGCCACTGAAGCTTTCTTT. It is translated as CASSLDRATEAFF. Reference TRBV5-8 and TRBJ1-1 genes cover what lies past the CDR3, so the full variable domain is EAGVTQSPTHLIKTRGQQATLRCSPISGHTSVYWYQQALGLGLQFLLWYDEGEERNRGNFPPRFSGRQFPNYSSELNVNALELEDSALYLCASSLDRATEAFFGQGTRLTVV.